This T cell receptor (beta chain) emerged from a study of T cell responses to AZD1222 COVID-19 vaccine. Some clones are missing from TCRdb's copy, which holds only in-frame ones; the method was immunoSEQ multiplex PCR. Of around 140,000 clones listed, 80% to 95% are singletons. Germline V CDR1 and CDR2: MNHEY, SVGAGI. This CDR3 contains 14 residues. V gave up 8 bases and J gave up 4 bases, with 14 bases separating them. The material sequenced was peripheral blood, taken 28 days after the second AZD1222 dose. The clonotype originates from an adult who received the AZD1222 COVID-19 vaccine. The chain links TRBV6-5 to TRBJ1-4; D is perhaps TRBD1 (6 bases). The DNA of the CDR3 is TGTGCCAGCGGGGGGGGGCTGGGTAATGAAAAACTGTTTTTT. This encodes CASGGGLGNEKLFF.